These 20 T cell receptor beta chains were sequenced from one sample in a study of brain T cells in children with intractable seizures. Generated by immunoSEQ multiplex PCR, the TCRdb table keeps only in-frame clones and is missing some. The table has hundreds of thousands of clones, approximately 93% seen once. The time point denotes: blood from clinic visit 5 months post-surgery; TSC patient then seizure free. The sequencing here drew on peripheral blood, taken roughly 5 months after surgery. These receptors all come from a boy under two years old with tuberous sclerosis and intractable seizures.

V gene TRBV29-1 combines with J gene TRBJ1-1; no clear D gene. V lost 4 bases and J 5 bases, leaving 17 bases between the germline ends. CDR3 length: 14 residues. Germline CDR1 reads SQVTM; CDR2 reads ANQGSEA. The CDR3 loop is CSVAPGRVGTEAFF. Written as DNA, the CDR3 is TGCAGCGTTGCCCCTGGAAGGGTGGGGACTGAAGCTTTCTTT.

The chain joins TRBV25-1 to TRBJ2-3; 8 bases are shared with TRBD1. The CDR3 has 16 residues. The trim removed 1 base at V and 2 bases at J, leaving 5 bases unmatched. Germline CDR1 reads MGHDK; CDR2 reads SYGVNS. The DNA of the CDR3 is TGTGCCAGCAGTGAATCCAGGGGGCGCCCCACAGATACGCAGTATTTT. Encoded protein: CASSESRGRPTDTQYF.

The chain links TRBV5-6 to TRBJ1-4, with D tentatively TRBD1 (5 bases). Germline values: CDR1 SGHDT, CDR2 YYEEEE. This CDR3 is 15 amino acids long. V was clipped by 4 bases and J by 7 bases, with 17 bases between them. CDR3 sequence reads: CASSPRQLGREKLFF. As DNA, the CDR3 is TGTGCCAGCAGCCCACGACAGTTAGGGCGTGAAAAACTGTTTTTT. Combining the CDR3 with reference TRBV5-6 and TRBJ1-4 gives the whole variable domain DAGVTQSPTHLIKTRGQQVTLRCSPKSGHDTVSWYQQALGQGPQFIFQYYEEEERQRGNFPDRFSGHQFPNYSSELNVNALLLGDSALYLCASSPRQLGREKLFFGSGTQLSVL.

The chain links TRBV15 to TRBJ1-1, with 8 positions matching TRBD1. Germline V gives CDR1 LNHNV, CDR2 YYDKDF (reference sequence). V gave up 0 bases and J gave up 5 bases; unmatched junction bases: 14. The CDR3 has 18 residues. CDR3 nucleotides: TGTGCCACCAGCAGAGATCTATTCCCCACGACAGGGGAGACTGAAGCTTTCTTT. It encodes CATSRDLFPTTGETEAFF.

The chain uses TRBV7-4 and TRBJ1-2; no clear D. Germline V gene sequence: CDR1 SGHVT, CDR2 SQSDAQ. Trimming took off 5 bases at V and 6 bases at J, with 10 bases between the two ends. This CDR3 spans 12 amino acids. The CDR3 spells CASSLRSDGYTF. The CDR3 nucleotides are TGTGCCAGCAGCCTCCGATCAGATGGCTACACCTTC.

This clone occurred once. The gene calls are TRBV25-1 and TRBJ2-3; 11 bases map to TRBD2. The CDR3 is made up of 17 amino acids. J was trimmed by 10 bases and V by 3 bases; bases with no gene match: 15. The germline V gene encodes CDR1 MGHDK and CDR2 SYGVNS. CDR3 DNA sequence: TGTGCCAGCAGTGAGTTTAGCGGGAGGGCCCCTAGGGGGTCGCAGTATTTT. As protein: CASSEFSGRAPRGSQYF. The whole variable domain, filled in from reference TRBV25-1 and TRBJ2-3, reads EADIYQTPRYLVIGTGKKITLECSQTMGHDKMYWYQQDPGMELHLIHYSYGVNSTEKGDLSSESTVSRIRTEHFPLTLESARPSHTSQYLCASSEFSGRAPRGSQYFGPGTRLTVL.

This chain uses TRBV29-1 with TRBJ1-2, with a tentative D call TRBD1 (6 bases). Trimming left V 4 bases short and J 8 bases short, with 11 bases between. From germline, CDR1 is SQVTM and CDR2 ANQGSEA. The CDR3 is 11 amino acids. The CDR3 reads CSVVGGSGYTF. The CDR3, as DNA: TGCAGCGTTGTAGGGGGTAGCGGCTACACCTTC.

The chain employs TRBV6-2 or TRBV6-3 and TRBJ2-1, with D perhaps matching TRBD2 (6 bases). This CDR3 is 18 amino acids long. Per germline, CDR1 MNHEY and CDR2 SVGEGT. With 3 bases removed from V and 0 bases from J, the gap between germline ends came to 18 bases. The CDR3 loop is CASSYPRTGESSYNEQFF. As DNA, the CDR3 is TGTGCCAGCAGTTATCCTCGGACGGGGGAAAGCTCCTACAATGAGCAGTTCTTC.

This clone showed up just once. The rearrangement joins TRBV9 to TRBJ2-1; TRBD2 aligns across 12 bases. Germline CDR1 SGDLS, CDR2 YYNGEE. The CDR3 runs 17 residues. The V and J ends lost 6 bases and 0 bases, in that order; junction bases with no gene match: 7. The CDR3 DNA sequence: TGTGCCAGCACGGGACTAGCGGGTTGGAGCTCCTACAATGAGCAGTTCTTC. This translates into CASTGLAGWSSYNEQFF.

This CDR3 reads CASSSPGQGYNEQFF. The CDR3 DNA follows: TGTGCCAGCAGCTCCCCGGGACAGGGATACAATGAGCAGTTCTTC. V and J are TRBV5-6 and TRBJ2-1, with 9 bases aligning to TRBD1. The CDR3 totals 15 residues. Germline CDR1 and CDR2: SGHDT and YYEEEE. Trimming removed 3 bases from V and 4 bases from J; junction bases left unmatched: 5.

This sequence joins TRBV27 and TRBJ2-3; D not certain. The germline V and J ends were trimmed by 5 bases and 6 bases, with 15 bases remaining between them. CDR1 and CDR2 (germline): MNHEY, SMNVEV (reference sequence). This CDR3 has 14 amino acids. CDR3 loop: CASSKVRAGDTQYF. In nucleotides, the CDR3 is TGTGCCAGCAGTAAGGTCCGGGCCGGTGATACGCAGTATTTT.

V and J are TRBV7-9 and TRBJ1-1; D unclear. The V end lost 5 bases, the J end lost 1 base, and 17 bases lay between the germline ends. Per the germline V gene, CDR1 is SEHNR and CDR2 is FQNEAQ (reference sequence). The CDR3 spans 16 residues. DNA of the CDR3: TGTGCCAGCAGCCCACTCGACGGGAACACGAACACTGAAGCTTTCTTT. Amino acid sequence: CASSPLDGNTNTEAFF.

V and J are TRBV19 and TRBJ2-3, with D possibly matching TRBD2 (5 bases). The length of the CDR3 is 14 residues. Germline V gene data show CDR1 as LNHDA and CDR2 as SQIVND (reference sequence). V lost 3 bases and J 8 bases, leaving 15 bases between the germline ends. DNA for the CDR3: TGTGCCAGTAGTATCGGAGTTAGGGCGGGTACGCAGTATTTT. It codes for CASSIGVRAGTQYF.

This chain joins TRBV7-6 and TRBJ1-3, with 7 bases aligning to TRBD1. V dropped 5 bases and J dropped 3; count of bases not matched to a gene: 7. CDR1 SGHVS and CDR2 FNYEAQ come from the germline V gene. The CDR3 runs 15 residues. The CDR3 loop reads CASSQRQGHGNTIYF. The CDR3, as DNA: TGTGCCAGCAGCCAACGACAGGGCCATGGAAACACCATATATTTT.

The genes are TRBV11-2 and TRBJ1-1; D is ambiguous. V dropped 4 bases and J dropped 5 bases, with 11 bases sitting between them. CDR1 and CDR2 (germline): SGHAT, FQNNGV. This CDR3 region has 13 residues. CDR3 nucleotide sequence: TGTGCCAGCAGCTCCCTATTGGGGACTGAAGCTTTCTTT. It is translated as CASSSLLGTEAFF.

The chain combines TRBV18 with TRBJ1-2; unclear D gene. This CDR3 has 12 residues. Germline V gene lookup returns CDR1 KGHSH and CDR2 LQKENI. With 6 bases removed from V and 4 bases from J, the gap between germline ends came to 9 bases. The DNA for the CDR3 is TGTGCCAGCTCCCTAAGGTCCTATGGCTACACCTTC. It codes for CASSLRSYGYTF.

The chain is built from TRBV19 and TRBJ2-1; TRBD2 matches at 7 bases. Trimming at V came to 7 bases and at J to 5 bases, leaving 2 bases not matched to a gene. The germline V gene has CDR1 LNHDA and CDR2 SQIVND (reference sequence). The CDR3 sequence is 12 residues long. CDR3 DNA sequence: TGTGCCAGTATGGGGGGGAACAATGAGCAGTTCTTC. Protein sequence: CASMGGNNEQFF.

The gene calls are TRBV7-9 and TRBJ1-6; D not resolved. Per the germline V gene, CDR1 is SEHNR and CDR2 is FQNEAQ (reference sequence). Trimming removed 6 bases at V and 13 bases at J, with 19 bases between. The CDR3 is 14 residues long. The CDR3 here is CASRRTADPSPLHF. CDR3 nucleotide sequence: TGTGCCAGCAGGAGGACCGCCGATCCTTCCCCCCTCCACTTT.

This chain uses TRBV7-9 with TRBJ1-2; the match to TRBD1 covers 7 bases. The length of the CDR3 is 14 residues. With V trimmed by 5 bases and J by 9 bases, 12 bases remained unmatched. Germline CDR1 is SEHNR and CDR2 is FQNEAQ (reference sequence). Here the CDR3 DNA reads TGTGCCAGCAGCAAAGAGACGACAGGGCCACGCTACACCTTC. The encoded protein is CASSKETTGPRYTF.

The CDR3 region is CASSLVRAGVDSGNTIYF. DNA for the CDR3: TGTGCCAGCAGCTTAGTACGCGCAGGCGTAGACTCTGGAAACACCATATATTTT. The chain couples TRBV7-6 to TRBJ1-3; D is uncertain. Trimming removed 1 base at V and 0 bases at J, with 16 bases between. CDR1 and CDR2 from the germline V gene are SGHVS and FNYEAQ. The CDR3 sequence is 18 residues long.